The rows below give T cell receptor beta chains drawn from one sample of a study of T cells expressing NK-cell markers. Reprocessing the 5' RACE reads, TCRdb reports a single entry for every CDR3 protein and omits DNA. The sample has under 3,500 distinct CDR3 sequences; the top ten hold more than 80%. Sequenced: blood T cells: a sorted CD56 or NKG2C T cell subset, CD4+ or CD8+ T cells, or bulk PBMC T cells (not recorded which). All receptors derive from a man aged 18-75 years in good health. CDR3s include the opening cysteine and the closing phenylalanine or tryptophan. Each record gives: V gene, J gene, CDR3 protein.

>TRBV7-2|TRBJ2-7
CASSSGTFYEQYF
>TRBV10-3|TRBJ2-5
CAISEGTGGYF
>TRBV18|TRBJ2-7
CASSPRKGQYNEQYF
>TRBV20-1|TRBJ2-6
CSARVSGHSGANVLTF
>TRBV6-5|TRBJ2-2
CAVLVSGELFF
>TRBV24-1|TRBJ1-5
CATSDGVQPQHF
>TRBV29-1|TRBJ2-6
CSVPGQGSSGANVLTF
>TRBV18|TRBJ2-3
CASSPSTDTQYF
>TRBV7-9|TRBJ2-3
CASSTGGARSDTQYF
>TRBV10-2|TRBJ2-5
CASSGSGGAFLPETQYF
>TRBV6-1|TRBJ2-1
CASSPRGSLYEQFF
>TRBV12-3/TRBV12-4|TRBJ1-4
CASRTHDRDELFF
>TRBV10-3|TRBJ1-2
CAISDERTKAALYGYTF
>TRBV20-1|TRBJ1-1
CSASSGGGSTEAFF
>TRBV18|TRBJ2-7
CASSPVGGYYEQYF
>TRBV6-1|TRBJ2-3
CASSEKRDTQYF
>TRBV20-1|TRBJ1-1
CSARFGTQAFF
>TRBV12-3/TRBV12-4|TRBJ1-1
CASSFGQLGTEAFF
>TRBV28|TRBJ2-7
CASSRSAGGTTYEQYF
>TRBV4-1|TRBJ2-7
CASSQVQGQEQYF
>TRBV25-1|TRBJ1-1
CASSPVGGNTEAFF
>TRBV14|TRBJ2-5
CASSPAGGGETQYF
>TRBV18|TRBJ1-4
CASSGGQATTNEKLFF
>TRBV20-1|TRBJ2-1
CSARDLDSNNEQFF
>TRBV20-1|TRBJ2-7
CSAPWTGKGYEQYF
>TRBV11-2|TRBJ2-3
CASSWAATDTQYF
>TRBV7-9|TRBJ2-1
CASRRDRSSYNEQFF
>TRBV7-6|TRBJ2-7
CASSPTDRGHEQYF
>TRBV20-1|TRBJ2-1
CSANDRGRSSYNEQFF
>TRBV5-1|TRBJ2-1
CASSIRAAGDEQFF
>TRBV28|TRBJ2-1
CASPGVPPYNEQFF
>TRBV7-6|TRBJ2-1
CASSLELAHYNEQFF
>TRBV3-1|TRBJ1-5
CASSQAGQGARPQPQHF
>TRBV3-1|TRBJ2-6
CASSAGRGFFNSGANVLTF
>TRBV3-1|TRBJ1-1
CASSQTSGKRGNEAFF
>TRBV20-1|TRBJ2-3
CSARGSGSTDTQYF
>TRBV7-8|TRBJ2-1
CASSLVVSGINEQFF
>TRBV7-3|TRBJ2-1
CASSLRTSGSTYNEQFF
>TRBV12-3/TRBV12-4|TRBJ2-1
CASRRTSGYNEQFF